Listed below are T cell receptor beta chains from one sample, sequenced in a study of cytomegalovirus exposure and HLA in healthy donors. TCRdb's table, derived via immunoSEQ multiplex PCR, lists solely in-frame clones and lacks some. The repertoire holds about 77,000 clones, with approximately 80% as singletons. Sequences were obtained from PBMCs. These receptor sequences come from a man aged 35-49 years in good health and CMV-seronegative. Both conserved end residues are part of each CDR3. A D gene is named only where the DNA matches it firmly. Size tells how often a clone was seen (once, few, many) or the class of an expanded clone, and some rows leave it out.

>TRBV4-2|-|TRBJ2-3|TRBD2
CASSQMFGAGNTDTQYF
TGTGCCAGCAGCCAGATGTTTGGAGCGGGGAACACAGATACGCAGTATTTT
>TRBV5-1|-|TRBJ2-5|TRBD2
CASSSQGLAGGLETQYF
TGCGCCAGCAGCTCGCAGGGACTAGCGGGGGGGCTGGAGACCCAGTACTTC
>TRBV18|few|TRBJ2-7|TRBD1
CASSPGQGQAYEQYF
TGTGCCAGCTCACCGGGACAGGGTCAAGCCTACGAGCAGTACTTC
>TRBV5-1|-|TRBJ2-2|-
CASSPRRSTGELFF
TGCGCCAGCAGCCCCAGAAGGAGCACCGGGGAGCTGTTTTTT
>TRBV30|once|TRBJ1-6|-
CAWSVLKGLRGSPLHF
TGTGCCTGGAGTGTACTTAAGGGCCTCCGGGGTTCACCCCTCCACTTT
>TRBV5-4|-|TRBJ2-7|-
CASSFSGAYEQYF
TGTGCCAGCAGCTTTTCAGGGGCCTACGAGCAGTACTTC
>TRBV5-1|-|TRBJ1-2|TRBD1
CASSYSIGTANYGYTF
TGCGCCAGCAGCTATTCGATAGGGACAGCCAACTATGGCTACACCTTC
>TRBV11-2|-|TRBJ2-5|-
CASGGAQGTQYF
TGTGCCAGCGGGGGGGCCCAGGGGACCCAGTACTTC
>TRBV5-8|once|TRBJ1-1|-
CASTVTGTGPPEAFF
TGTGCCAGCACCGTAACCGGGACTGGGCCCCCTGAAGCTTTCTTT
>TRBV5-4|few|TRBJ2-5|-
CASSRRFQETQYF
TGTGCCAGCAGCCGCCGGTTCCAAGAGACCCAGTACTTC
>TRBV28|-|TRBJ1-1|TRBD1
CASSSGTGNTEAFF
TGTGCCAGCAGTTCCGGGACAGGGAACACTGAAGCTTTCTTT
>TRBV6-6|-|TRBJ2-2|-
CASSRQGGELFF
TGTGCCAGCAGTCGCCAGGGCGGGGAGCTGTTTTTT
>TRBV6-5|-|TRBJ1-2|TRBD1
CASRPTGGFGYPF
TGTGCCAGCAGACCAACAGGGGGCTTTGGCTACCCCTTC
>TRBV4-1|-|TRBJ2-1|TRBD1
CASSQDPPPLGTGGSYNEQFF
TGCGCCAGCAGCCAAGACCCCCCCCCTTTAGGAACAGGGGGCTCCTACAATGAGCAGTTCTTC
>TRBV19|-|TRBJ1-5|TRBD1
CATSDNTGGRQPQHF
TGTGCCACCTCGGACAACACAGGGGGAAGGCAGCCCCAGCATTTT
>TRBV7-9|-|TRBJ2-5|TRBD1
CASSRGLGETQYF
TGTGCCAGCAGCAGGGGGCTCGGGGAGACCCAGTACTTC
>TRBV6-5|once|TRBJ2-1|-
CASSSPTGGEQFF
TGTGCCAGCAGTTCCCCGACCGGGGGTGAGCAGTTCTTC
>TRBV6-5|-|TRBJ1-2|-
CASSYVRGGYTF
TGTGCCAGCAGTTACGTGCGGGGTGGCTACACCTTC
>TRBV28|once|TRBJ1-6|-
CASSWTVNSPLHF
TGTGCCAGCAGTTGGACAGTTAATTCACCCCTCCACTTT
>TRBV11-1|-|TRBJ1-1|-
CASSFSGGSGGAFF
TGTGCCAGCAGCTTTAGTGGGGGATCGGGGGGAGCTTTCTTT
>TRBV18|once|TRBJ1-1|TRBD1
CASSPAGRRTGGWNTEAFF
TGTGCCAGCTCACCAGCGGGAAGACGGACAGGGGGCTGGAACACTGAAGCTTTCTTT
>TRBV7-6|-|TRBJ1-1|-
CASSPGGPNTEAFF
TGTGCCAGCAGCCCGGGGGGTCCGAACACTGAAGCTTTCTTT
>TRBV7-8|-|TRBJ2-3|TRBD1
CASSFGTGNADTQYF
TGTGCCAGCAGCTTCGGGACAGGGAATGCAGATACGCAGTATTTT
>TRBV2|-|TRBJ1-3|-
CASSVGGRMIAGNTIYF
TGTGCCAGCAGTGTGGGCGGGAGGATGATCGCTGGAAACACCATATATTTT
>TRBV5-1|-|TRBJ1-1|TRBD1
CASSLRPGGAPDTEAFF
TGCGCCAGCAGCTTGAGGCCAGGGGGCGCACCGGACACTGAAGCTTTCTTT
>TRBV18|-|TRBJ1-1|-
CASSPQGKNTEAFF
TGTGCCAGCTCACCACAGGGGAAGAACACTGAAGCTTTCTTT
>TRBV9|-|TRBJ2-7|-
CASSPRGGQLGDEQYF
TGTGCCAGCAGCCCTAGGGGGGGACAATTAGGGGACGAGCAGTACTTC
>TRBV28|-|TRBJ1-1|-
CASSYERAEAFF
TGTGCCAGCAGTTACGAACGGGCTGAAGCTTTCTTT
>TRBV9|-|TRBJ1-3|TRBD1
CASSGDIDRGSGNTIYF
TGTGCCAGCAGCGGCGACATCGACAGGGGTTCAGGAAACACCATATATTTT
>TRBV6-1|-|TRBJ1-3|-
CASSESVVSGNTIYF
TGTGCCAGCAGTGAAAGTGTAGTCTCTGGAAACACCATATATTTT
>TRBV19|-|TRBJ2-2|-
CASSIAGTQNTGELFF
TGTGCCAGTAGTATAGCGGGGACTCAGAACACCGGGGAGCTGTTTTTT